This record concerns one T cell receptor (beta chain) sequence. Its antigen has not been determined. Base qualities are not provided; no much larger clone lies one nucleotide away. Library method: the immunoSEQ multiplex PCR assay. The authors' analysis ran thus. A statistical classification framework was built for diagnosing cytomegalovirus status from the catalog of TCR beta chain sequences. TCRdb carries this immuneACCESS record with in-frame sequences only. Its versions omit some clonotypes, under half of them owing to an unresolved V gene in the studies checked, with the rest unexplained. V and J calls and clone size are as listed in that table; D and trimming were resolved from the DNA. In all, the sample holds about 120,000 clones, and approximately 87% of those were seen once. Jointly, the top ten make up just under 6.5% of the sample. The sample belongs to a study of cytomegalovirus exposure and HLA in healthy donors (dated by TCRdb to 2016 to 2017). Study-wide context: According to a later analysis, one platform produced both the 100 to 150 validation repertoires and the roughly 650 repertoires of the first cohort. The study aimed to test whether cataloging public T cell receptors could reveal signatures of past pathogen exposure. Besides the first cohort of approximately 710 subjects, a separate validation cohort made up of 95 to 150 different subjects was used. The study combined high-throughput TCR immunosequencing, statistical association of individual TCRs with disease status, and machine learning to predict cytomegalovirus infection status. The investigation overall reported the following: Cytomegalovirus status was reported to be diagnosed by the classifier with high specificity and sensitivity in both the original and validation cohorts. According to the authors, the approach could potentially be generalized to other disease states and immunological phenotypes. While some public TCRs were present in many individuals, most TCR sequences turned up only very rarely across donors. All 120 or so repertoires were used to score co-occurrence in the validation cohort in a later analysis, because that analysis had no HLA typing for the cohort. In vitro tests confirmed that a few of the cytomegalovirus-associated TCR beta chains recognize cytomegalovirus antigens. In the study, around 150 TCR beta chains were listed as associated with cytomegalovirus. A later analysis found that TCRs clustered in the first cohort also tended to co-occur in the 110 or so validation repertoires, with roughly 95% of cluster scores above 0.

Separate from the approximately 700-subject first cohort, the validation cohort of 120 subjects was the group to which the donors belonged. The cysteine opens and the phenylalanine closes a CDR3 of 13 amino acids. Only CDR3 DNA is held: 39 bases, read in frame from base 1. The germline ends are 10 bases apart after V is trimmed by 4 bases and J by 6 bases. CDR1 and CDR2, per the germline V gene (reference sequence), are SEHNR and FQNEAQ. The rearrangement combines TRBV7-9 with TRBJ1-5, with TRBD1 perhaps the D gene, on 5 matching bases. This receptor was taken from a young woman in good health and CMV-seropositive. Sequenced input: PBMCs. The CDR3 reads CASSSGPSQPQHF. The DNA sequence is TGTGCCAGCAGCTCAGGGCCCTCTCAGCCCCAGCATTTT. Full variable domain (CDR3 extended with the reference TRBV7-9 and TRBJ1-5 proteins): DTGVSQNPRHKITKRGQNVTFRCDPISEHNRLYWYRQTLGQGPEFLTYFQNEAQLEKSRLLSDRFSAERPKGSFSTLEIQRTEQGDSAMYLCASSSGPSQPQHFGDGTRLSIL.